The present T cell receptor beta chain was sequenced within a study of blood T cell repertoires in COVID-19 (dated by TCRdb to the early 2020s). Regarding the study in general: Collaborator samples came from the United States, Italy and Spain and covered acute and convalescent phases of COVID-19. The repertoires were released in a freely available public database meant as a resource for research on the immune response to SARS-CoV-2. The dataset comprised deeply sampled blood TCRbeta repertoires from subjects exposed to, actively infected with, or recovered from COVID-19. The sample metadata nearly always contained a de-identified subject ID, COVID-19 status, age in years and sex. The samples were drawn from the first 160 participants of the ongoing ImmuneRACE study and from 950 to 1,500 subjects provided by 6 global collaborators. HLA class I and class II types, where available, came from metadata supplied by the sample provider rather than from assay-based typing. The prospective study material was composed of cDNA or gDNA derived from T cells, B-cell-depleted T cells, or PBMCs. Beyond this particular receptor, the publication reports: The amount of clinical and demographic metadata varied by source and participant and was provided uncurated.

Remarks on this clone: Its antigen is not yet known. No base-level quality is on record; no much larger clone is a single base apart.

The immunoSEQ Assay, a bias-controlled multiplex PCR, was used to amplify TCRbeta CDR3 regions from genomic DNA. Per the source publication's procedure: Within the assay, amplification of reference gene primers was used to estimate how many nucleated cells each sample contained. Sequence reads were collapsed and filtered to measure the absolute abundance of every unique TCRbeta CDR3 rearrangement. For each sample, productive Simpson clonality was calculated as the square root of Simpson's diversity index over productive rearrangements. This is the immuneACCESS table as TCRdb keeps it, with only in-frame sequences that have V and J called. A part of the clones is gone; compared with another copy, unresolved V genes explain less than half, and the rest is unexplained. V and J calls and clone size come straight from that table; D and trimming were deduced from the DNA. The sample contains approximately 290,000 clones, about 85% of them found a single time. The ten largest make up roughly 0.87% of the sample.

One collaborating source in Seattle enrolled patients during active infection and followed them longitudinally through the course of disease. The collaborating institutions used their own protocols to collect whole blood in K2EDTA tubes. For TCRbeta analysis, collaborators shipped samples as frozen whole blood, isolated PBMCs, or DNA extracted from either of those sample types. The CDR3 runs 16 amino acids, cysteine and phenylalanine included. Only CDR3 DNA remains: 48 bases, in frame from the first base. Trimmed from V: 4 bases; trimmed from J: 5 bases; junction bases lacking a gene match: 14. CDR1 and CDR2 (SGHDT, YYEEEE) derive from the germline V gene.

Source material: peripheral blood. The sequence was collected from a human donor with COVID-19, enrolled during active disease. The donor label of this sample is uncertain. The V gene is TRBV5-6 and the J gene is TRBJ1-2, and TRBD1 matches 7 of the central bases. The CDR3 region: CASSPTTASGGYGYTF. The nucleotides read TGTGCCAGCAGCCCGACCACGGCCTCAGGGGGGTATGGCTACACCTTC.